These 31 T cell receptor beta chains share one sample of origin, sequenced in a study of regulatory T cells in long-lasting Graves disease. Both iRepertoire HTBI primers and Arm-PCR of CDR3 regions were used to build the TCR beta libraries. MiXCR, run by TCRdb on the multiplex PCR reads, gives a single entry per CDR3 protein. The sample records a few hundred thousand distinct CDR3 sequences, roughly 20% being singletons. Indicated time point: persistent/refractory GD, antithyroid drugs over 5 years with positive TRAb. Scientists built the TCR library using RNA that was extracted from PBMCs. The material sequenced was peripheral blood mononuclear cells (PBMCs), taken when the disease was refractory, from a patient treated with antithyroid drugs. Every receptor here comes from a middle-aged woman with Graves disease.

This clonotype came up many times. This rearrangement joins TRBV12-5 to TRBJ2-5, with D possibly TRBD2 on 5 matching bases. V lost 0 bases to trimming and J lost 1 base, with 15 bases between them. The V gene's germline CDR1 is LGHNT and CDR2 FRNRAP. This CDR3 has 17 amino acids. The CDR3 DNA sequence: TGTGCTAGTGGTTTGGTGAGCGGAGAGGTCGGCCAAGAGACCCAGTACTTC. Translating gives CASGLVSGEVGQETQYF. Together with reference TRBV12-5 and TRBJ2-5, the CDR3 gives the full variable domain: DARVTQTPRHKVTEMGQEVTMRCQPILGHNTVFWYRQTMMQGLELLAYFRNRAPLDDSGMPKDRFSAEMPDATLATLKIQPSEPRDSAVYFCASGLVSGEVGQETQYFGPGTRLLVL.

This clonotype was counted ten times or more. The chain recombines TRBV16 with TRBJ1-2, with a weak D call TRBD1 (6 bases). The CDR3 length is 15 residues. Germline assignment: CDR1 KGHSY and CDR2 FQNENV. V lost 5 bases and J 0 bases, leaving 13 bases between the germline ends. The CDR3 nucleotides are TGTGCCAGCAGCTTAGGGCAGGGGCCTAACTATGGCTACACCTTC. Translation gives CASSLGQGPNYGYTF.

The DNA of the CDR3 is TGTGCCAGCAGGTTGACTAGTAATTCCGAGCAGTACTTC. It is translated as CASRLTSNSEQYF. The chain joins TRBV7-3 to TRBJ2-7; the D gene is possibly TRBD2 (6 bases). V lost 6 bases, J lost 6 bases, and 15 bases lay in between. This CDR3 is built from 13 residues. Germline CDR1 is SGHTA and CDR2 is FQGTGA.

This clonotype occurred many times. This rearrangement joins TRBV2 to TRBJ1-4; the match to TRBD1 covers 7 bases. Trimming at V came to 5 bases and at J to 5 bases, leaving 17 bases not matched to a gene. The CDR3 contains 18 residues. Germline V CDR1 and CDR2: SNHLY, FYNNEI. The CDR3 DNA follows: TGTGCCAGCAGTAGGGCGGTTGTCCGCACAGGGGTGAATGAAAAACTGTTTTTT. This codes for CASSRAVVRTGVNEKLFF. The full variable domain, in which reference TRBV2 and TRBJ1-4 provide the parts outside the CDR3, is EPEVTQTPSHQVTQMGQEVILRCVPISNHLYFYWYRQILGQKVEFLVSFYNNEISEKSEIFDDQFSVERPDGSNFTLKIRSTKLEDSAMYFCASSRAVVRTGVNEKLFFGSGTQLSVL.

The rearrangement links TRBV29-1 to TRBJ1-1, with unresolved D. V lost 4 bases and J 11 bases, leaving 17 bases between the germline ends. This CDR3 contains 12 residues. Germline V lookup: CDR1 SQVTM, CDR2 ANQGSEA. The CDR3 DNA is TGCAGCGTTGCGAGCGCGAATTATATGGCTTTCTTT. As protein: CSVASANYMAFF.

This clonotype was counted many times. This chain links TRBV6-1 with TRBJ2-4; either TRBD1 or TRBD2 may fit D (6 bases each). Germline V gene lookup returns CDR1 MNHNS and CDR2 SASEGT. This CDR3 has 16 amino acids. V dropped 4 bases and J dropped 7 bases, with 20 bases sitting between them. This chain's CDR3 is CASSARGGGLENIQYF. CDR3 in DNA: TGTGCCAGCAGTGCTCGCGGAGGGGGATTGGAGAACATTCAGTACTTC.

This clonotype was detected many times. The chain uses TRBV28 and TRBJ1-4, with 7 bases that match TRBD1. This CDR3 is 18 amino acids long. The J segment lost 0 bases and the V segment lost 1 base, leaving 8 bases of the junction unmatched. Germline lookup yields CDR1 MDHEN and CDR2 SYDVKM. The DNA for the CDR3 is TGTGCCAGCAGTTTATTTGGCAGGGGGAAGGCAACTAATGAAAAACTGTTTTTT. It encodes CASSLFGRGKATNEKLFF.

This rearrangement joins TRBV19 to TRBJ2-1; 11 bases map to TRBD2. The trim removed 4 bases at V and 5 bases at J, leaving 10 bases unmatched. The CDR3 runs to 17 residues. The germline V gene has CDR1 LNHDA and CDR2 SQIVND (reference sequence). The CDR3 DNA reads TGTGCCAGTAGTACGCAAACTAGCGGGAGAAGCCACAATGAGCAGTTCTTC. It specifies CASSTQTSGRSHNEQFF.

This rearrangement joins TRBV10-3 to TRBJ2-1, with D tentatively TRBD1 or TRBD2 (6 bases each). The CDR3 consists of 15 residues. Germline assignment: CDR1 ENHRY and CDR2 SYGVKD. Deletions cut 7 bases from V and 6 bases from J, with 19 bases between. In DNA, the CDR3 is TGTGCCATCAAGAAGGGGGGTGGGGAGCGCAATGAGCAGTTCTTC. This gives the protein CAIKKGGGERNEQFF.

This clonotype was detected a few times. The rearrangement joins TRBV12-3 or TRBV12-4 to TRBJ2-3; TRBD2 aligns across 11 bases. This CDR3 contains 16 residues. The V segment lost 3 bases and the J segment 2 bases; nucleotides outside the gene matches: 4. The CDR3: CASSFLLAGDTDTQYF. CDR3 coding DNA: TGTGCCAGCAGTTTCTTACTAGCGGGGGACACAGATACGCAGTATTTT.

The chain couples TRBV28 to TRBJ1-3; tentative D call: TRBD1 (5 bases). V was pared by 6 bases and J by 2 bases, with 8 bases between. This CDR3 comprises 13 residues. The V gene's germline CDR1 is MDHEN and CDR2 SYDVKM. CDR3 in amino acids: CASRRQTGNTIYF. CDR3 coding DNA: TGTGCCAGCAGGCGACAGACTGGAAACACCATATATTTT.

About this clonotype: One junction end disagrees with the germline gene, perhaps due to a read error. The chain couples TRBV2 to TRBJ2-2; 9 bases match TRBD2. Germline V lookup: CDR1 SNHLY, CDR2 FYNNEI. CDR3 length equals 16 residues. CDR3 amino acids: CASRQNPSGNTGGLFF. The CDR3 DNA is TGTGCCAGCAGACAGAACCCTAGCGGGAATACCGGGGGGCTGTTTTTT.

This clonotype was detected many times. The chain links TRBV11-2 to TRBJ2-7, with D maybe TRBD1 (5 bases). CDR3 length: 15 residues. V was pared by 1 base and J by 7 bases, with 17 bases between. The germline CDR1 and CDR2 sequences are SGHAT and FQNNGV. CDR3: CASSLVAGLIVEQYF. The CDR3, as DNA: TGTGCCAGCAGCTTAGTTGCAGGGTTAATTGTAGAGCAGTACTTC.

Many counts were recorded for this clonotype. The chain is built from TRBV11-2 and TRBJ2-2, with no clear D. This CDR3 is built from 15 residues. Trimming removed 5 bases at V and 0 bases at J, with 10 bases between. Per the germline V gene, CDR1 is SGHAT and CDR2 is FQNNGV. CDR3 bases: TGTGCCAGCAGCAAAGTGAGGTCGAACACCGGGGAGCTGTTTTTT. Residues: CASSKVRSNTGELFF.

The V gene is TRBV30, the J gene TRBJ1-4, with 7 bases fitting TRBD1. This CDR3 has 17 amino acids. J lost 4 bases, V lost 1 base, and 12 bases had no gene match. Per germline, CDR1 GTSNPN and CDR2 SVGIG (reference sequence). Here the CDR3 reads CAWSEPPPGQINEKLFF. CDR3 coding DNA: TGTGCCTGGAGTGAACCTCCTCCGGGACAGATTAATGAAAAACTGTTTTTT.

This clonotype showed up many times. V is TRBV20-1 and J is TRBJ1-5; D is undetermined. Trimming took off 5 bases at V and 4 bases at J, with 9 bases between the two ends. In germline, CDR1 is DFQATT, CDR2 SNEGSKA (reference sequence). The CDR3 runs 12 residues. The CDR3 loop is CSAATVNQPQHF. The CDR3, as DNA: TGCAGTGCTGCGACGGTAAATCAGCCCCAGCATTTT.

Note on this clonotype: The germline gene is not matched at one end of the junction; a read error may be the cause. The chain recombines TRBV19 with TRBJ2-2; tentative D call: TRBD2 (5 bases). CDR1 is LNHDA, CDR2 SQIVND, per germline (reference sequence). The CDR3 loop spans 13 amino acids. This chain's CDR3 is CASMLTFTGELVF. The CDR3, as DNA: TGTGCCAGTATGTTGACTTTCACCGGGGAGCTGGTTTTT.

This chain connects TRBV7-8 to TRBJ2-7; D remains ambiguous. The V and J ends lost 4 bases and 5 bases respectively, with 6 bases between them. Germline values: CDR1 SGHVS, CDR2 FQNEAQ. This CDR3 comprises 11 residues. The CDR3 nucleotides are TGTGCCAGCAGCTGGGAAAACGAGCAGTACTTC. It specifies CASSWENEQYF.

This clonotype was recorded many times. The chain combines TRBV12-3 or TRBV12-4 with TRBJ2-4, with TRBD2 matching over 7 bases. Trimming removed 7 bases from V and 7 bases from J; junction bases left unmatched: 7. CDR3 length: 13 residues. The DNA of the CDR3 is TGTGCCAGCACCAATAACGGGGGGAACATTCAGTACTTC. This codes for CASTNNGGNIQYF.

The V and J genes are TRBV11-3 and TRBJ2-5, with TRBD2 matching over 10 bases. The CDR3 has 15 residues. Per the germline V gene, CDR1 is SGHNT and CDR2 is YENEEA. After removal of 4 bases from V and 3 bases from J, the junction contained 5 bases not matched to a gene. The CDR3 coding sequence is TGTGCCAGCAGCTCTAGCGGGAGCTGGGAAGAGACCCAGTACTTC. Protein: CASSSSGSWEETQYF.

This clonotype was picked up many times. V usage is TRBV28 and J usage is TRBJ2-5; TRBD1 matches 7 bases. In germline, CDR1 is MDHEN, CDR2 SYDVKM. The CDR3 has 13 residues. V lost 8 bases and J lost 4; bases outside the gene matches: 7. The CDR3: CASHRPGGETQYF. As DNA, the CDR3 is TGTGCCAGCCACCGGCCAGGGGGAGAGACCCAGTACTTC.

The chain has TRBV4-1 and TRBJ2-2; D is ambiguous. Per the germline V gene, CDR1 is MGHRA and CDR2 is YSYEKL. The CDR3 runs 15 residues. Trimming took off 0 bases at V and 4 bases at J, with 9 bases between the two ends. The CDR3 sequence: CASSQDVSLTGELFF. CDR3 sequence (DNA): TGCGCCAGCAGCCAAGATGTCAGCCTCACCGGGGAGCTGTTTTTT.

V and J are TRBV5-1 and TRBJ2-2, with 9 bases aligning to TRBD2. Germline-derived CDR1 and CDR2 are SGHRS and YFSETQ. The CDR3 contains 16 residues. The V segment lost 4 bases and the J segment 6 bases; nucleotides outside the gene matches: 10. For the CDR3, the DNA is TGCGCCAGCAGCCCCGGGGTAGCGGGGGCGTCCGGGGAGCTGTTTTTT. It specifies CASSPGVAGASGELFF.

This clonotype has more than one count but fewer than ten. V gene TRBV29-1 combines with J gene TRBJ2-2; TRBD2 matches at 13 bases. The V segment lost 5 bases and the J segment 3 bases; nucleotides outside the gene matches: 3. The germline V gene has CDR1 SQVTM and CDR2 ANQGSEA. This CDR3 has 15 amino acids. CDR3 coding DNA: TGCAGCGTTCTTGGACTAGCGGGGGACACCGGGGAGCTGTTTTTT. Residues: CSVLGLAGDTGELFF.

This clonotype turned up a few times. CDR3 sequence reads: CASKNQPYSNQPQHF. CDR3 bases: TGTGCCAGCAAAAACCAGCCCTATAGCAATCAGCCCCAGCATTTT. The chain carries TRBV27 and TRBJ1-5; D call uncertain. V dropped 7 bases and J dropped 0 bases, with 13 bases sitting between them. The germline CDR1 and CDR2 sequences are MNHEY and SMNVEV (reference sequence). There are 15 residues in the CDR3.

This clonotype was detected ten times or more. The chain combines TRBV28 with TRBJ1-6, with TRBD1 identical over 8 bases. Trimming took 2 bases from V and 6 from J; bases not matched to a gene: 3. The CDR3 is 15 amino acids. The germline gives CDR1 MDHEN, CDR2 SYDVKM. The CDR3 reads CASSLVTGGNSPLHF. In DNA, the CDR3 is TGTGCCAGCAGTTTAGTCACAGGGGGTAATTCACCCCTCCACTTT. The full variable domain, in which reference TRBV28 and TRBJ1-6 provide the parts outside the CDR3, is DVKVTQSSRYLVKRTGEKVFLECVQDMDHENMFWYRQDPGLGLRLIYFSYDVKMKEKGDIPEGYSVSREKKERFSLILESASTNQTSMYLCASSLVTGGNSPLHFGNGTRLTVT.

The table lists this clonotype with many counts. The V gene is TRBV14, the J gene TRBJ1-1; D is unresolved. Trimming took off 5 bases at V and 0 bases at J, with 10 bases between the two ends. Germline V gene lookup returns CDR1 SGHDN and CDR2 FVKESK. The CDR3 has 14 amino acids. CDR3 sequence: CASSKNSLNTEAFF. In DNA form, the CDR3 reads TGTGCCAGCAGCAAAAACTCCTTGAACACTGAAGCTTTCTTT.

The rearrangement uses TRBV3-1 and TRBJ2-2, with D possibly TRBD2 on 5 matching bases. The length of the CDR3 is 17 residues. Trimming took off 0 bases at V and 4 bases at J, with 15 bases between the two ends. The V gene's germline CDR1 is LGHDT and CDR2 YNNKEL (reference sequence). CDR3 DNA: TGTGCCAGCAGCCAAGATGGACTGCAAATCTTCACCGGGGAGCTGTTTTTT. Its translation: CASSQDGLQIFTGELFF.

This clonotype has ten or more counts. J is TRBJ1-6 and V is TRBV7-2, with D maybe TRBD1 (5 bases). Germline lookup yields CDR1 SGHTA and CDR2 FQGNSA. The CDR3 totals 17 residues. V was pared by 5 bases and J by 5 bases, with 19 bases between. The CDR3 DNA follows: TGTGCCAGCAGCCTACGGCTGGCCAAGGGGAATAATTCACCCCTCCACTTT. Translated, it gives CASSLRLAKGNNSPLHF.

This chain's CDR3 is CASSPFGGAGETQYF. Written as DNA, the CDR3 is TGTGCCAGCAGCCCTTTCGGCGGGGCGGGGGAGACCCAGTACTTC. The chain carries TRBV3-1 and TRBJ2-5; D might be TRBD2 (6 bases). V lost 4 bases and J lost 5, with 17 bases in between. This CDR3 is 15 amino acids long. The V gene's germline CDR1 is LGHDT and CDR2 YNNKEL (reference sequence).

The chain couples TRBV28 to TRBJ1-1, with 9 bases fitting TRBD1. V shed 4 bases and J 0 bases; nucleotides not matched to a gene: 12. This CDR3 region has 18 residues. Germline loops: CDR1 MDHEN, CDR2 SYDVKM. The CDR3 bases are TGTGCCAGCAGTTCCGCGGGACTAGGACAGGGGATGAACACTGAAGCTTTCTTT. This gives the protein CASSSAGLGQGMNTEAFF.